The source of this TCR beta chain is a study of T cell responses to AZD1222 COVID-19 vaccine. TCRdb's table, derived via immunoSEQ multiplex PCR, lists solely in-frame clones and lacks some. Seen here are about 150,000 clones, less than 95% observed once, and the top ten hold less than 1.6%. Germline V gene lookup returns CDR1 SGDLS and CDR2 YYNGEE. Losses at the gene ends were 0 bases for V and 3 bases for J; bases not matched to a gene: 6. CDR3 length: 15 residues. The chain has TRBV9 and TRBJ2-7; TRBD1 matches 7 bases. The sequence was collected from an adult in good health. Sequencing was performed on peripheral blood, taken on day 0 of AZD1222 vaccination. CDR3 loop: CASSVAPTGNYEQYF. CDR3 coding DNA: TGTGCCAGCAGCGTAGCTCCGACAGGGAACTACGAGCAGTACTTC. Full variable domain (missing parts from reference TRBV9 and TRBJ2-7): DSGVTQTPKHLITATGQRVTLRCSPRSGDLSVYWYQQSLDQGLQFLIQYYNGEERAKGNILERFSAQQFPDLHSELNLSSLELGDSALYFCASSVAPTGNYEQYFGPGTRLTVT.